The present T cell receptor (beta chain) was sequenced within a study of shared clonotypes between healthy human individuals. Looking at the study overall: Three CD4 naive, three CD4 memory, two CD8 naive and one CD8 memory plate were used per donor.

The repertoire was sequenced with immunoSEQ multiplex PCR; TCRdb's copy has only in-frame clones and lacks some. The table lists about 1.5 million clones, 98% of them singletons. Note on this clone: Its specificity is unknown. The sample holds other DNA sequences that translate to the same CDR3.

Study observations and caveats: Naive subsets usually exceeded memory subsets in estimated richness.

This CDR3 region has 14 residues. CDR1 SGDLS and CDR2 YYNGEE come from the germline V gene. Trimming removed 0 bases from V and 2 bases from J, with 8 bases in between. Caucasian adults living in Nashville, Tennessee, provided all samples. The chain combines TRBV9 with TRBJ1-1; D is unresolved. The sequenced sample consisted of naive CD4+ T cells sorted from blood. Described subset: CD45RA+ positively selected. The TCR sequence derives from a man aged 25 to 40 in good health. The CDR3, as DNA: TGTGCCAGCAGCGTAGTTAGCACAAACACTGAAGCTTTCTTT. Translation: CASSVVSTNTEAFF.